The source of this T cell receptor beta chain is a study of response to subunit inactivated influenza vaccine. Study-wide results and limits: Each seasonal influenza vaccination recruits few new T cells, the authors suggested.

MiXCR, applied by TCRdb to the RT-PCR reads, yields one record per CDR3 protein. The sample shows just over 300,000 distinct CDR3 sequences, 21% of them seen only once. Germline V gives CDR1 DFQATT, CDR2 SNEGSKA (reference sequence). Trimming cost V 4 bases and J 4 bases; bases outside gene matches: 4. This CDR3 is built from 14 residues. Notes on this clonotype: Its target is unknown.

The material sequenced was PBMCs from blood, taken about 20 months after vaccination. V and J are TRBV20-1 and TRBJ2-5; 12 bases line up with TRBD2. The clonotype originates from a man aged 50-75 years who received an inactivated influenza vaccine. CDR3 coding DNA: TGCAGTGCTACGACTAGCGGGAGAGGAGAGACCCAGTACTTC. As protein: CSATTSGRGETQYF.